The entry below describes one T cell receptor beta chain. This record belongs to a study of blood T cell repertoires in COVID-19. Overall study context: Samples representing acute and convalescent COVID-19 were sourced from the United States, Italy and Spain. From T cells, B-cell-depleted T cells, or PBMCs came the material, which was cDNA or gDNA.

Per the original data handling: The assay estimated nucleated cells by amplifying reference gene primers. The repertoire was sequenced with immunoSEQ multiplex PCR; TCRdb's copy has only in-frame clones and lacks some. That table furnishes V, J and clone size, whereas the DNA furnished D and trimming. This sample yields about 87,000 clones, of which roughly 87% are seen a single time; 4.9% belongs to the top ten. Per germline, CDR1 SGHRS and CDR2 YFSETQ. The CDR3 consists of 13 residues. Trimming removed 1 base from V and 3 bases from J, with 7 bases in between. This sequence was found in a woman over 75 with acute or convalescent COVID-19. V is TRBV5-1 and J is TRBJ2-5; a possible D gene is TRBD2 (5 bases). The sample comprised peripheral blood. This CDR3 is CASSLNGKETQYF. The CDR3 bases are TGCGCCAGCAGCTTGAACGGGAAAGAGACCCAGTACTTC.